Sequencing of this T cell receptor beta chain was carried out in a study of T-cell memory formation after mild COVID-19. Study conclusions and caveats: CD4+ contracting clones lay mainly in CM and EM, CD8+ ones in EMRA.

A note on this clonotype: The antigen remains undetermined.

TCRdb itself ran the 5' RACE reads through MiXCR, one entry per CDR3 protein. The repertoire holds under 450,000 distinct CDR3 sequences, with 23% as singletons. CDR1 and CDR2 (germline): SGHDN, FVKESK. The CDR3 contains 13 residues. The V and J ends lost 6 bases and 4 bases respectively, with 12 bases between them. The J gene is TRBJ2-5, the V gene TRBV14, with D perhaps matching TRBD1 (6 bases). The specimen was PBMCs or a T cell subset sorted from them (not recorded which). The sequence derives from an adult woman who had mild COVID-19 (a few samples of this study predate the infection). Cell type and time point are not known. CDR3 DNA: TGTGCCAGCAGGGAACAGGGTGGAGAGACCCAGTACTTC. Its translation: CASREQGGETQYF.